Reported below is one T cell receptor beta chain. Its antigen is still unknown. The data belong to a study of post-analysis software for immune sequencing data. Study overall: Disease courses included relapsing-remitting, secondary progressive and progressive-relapsing multiple sclerosis.

The CDR3 has 17 residues. V was shortened by 7 bases and J by 0 bases, with 20 bases between the two germline ends. Prepared libraries of TCR beta cDNA carried unique molecular identifiers. A population of about 0.9 to 10 million T cells gave rise to about half a million cDNA molecules. TCRdb recomputed calls from the PCR reads with MiXCR, one row per CDR3 protein. This table has about 810,000 distinct CDR3 sequences, about 50% appearing once. Study conclusions and caveats: Elevated frequency relative to controls characterized several TRBV segments in patients, TRBV5-6, TRBV5-1 and TRBV20-1 among them. Samples from one preparation batch, clustered by F measure, grouped strongly together.

The chain carries TRBV12-3 or TRBV12-4 and TRBJ2-3; D may correspond to TRBD1 or TRBD2 (5 bases each). The sequencing input was blood. The TCR comes from a girl aged 5-17 years with multiple sclerosis. In DNA form, the CDR3 reads TGTGCCAGCACAGACTCACTAGGGACCCCAAGCACAGATACGCAGTATTTT. Protein sequence: CASTDSLGTPSTDTQYF.